The rows below give T cell receptor beta chains drawn from one sample of a study of blood T cell repertoires in COVID-19. TCRdb keeps only in-frame clones here, not all; method: immunoSEQ multiplex PCR. The sample lists hundreds of thousands of clones, around 90% occurring once. The sequenced sample was peripheral blood. These receptors were taken from a man aged 55 to 70 who had recovered from COVID-19. The CDR3 runs from the conserved cysteine through the conserved F or W. Each record gives: J gene, D gene, V gene, clone size, CDR3 DNA, CDR3 protein. D genes are given only for firm matches. For some rows the clone size is stated as once, few or many, or as a class when expanded; others skip it.

j_gene: TRBJ1-2
d_gene: TRBD1
v_gene: TRBV10-3
abundance: -
CDR3nt: TGTGCCATCAGTGAGTACCCAGGGGGATTGAGCTATGGCTACACCTTC
CDR3aa: CAISEYPGGLSYGYTF

j_gene: TRBJ2-1
d_gene: -
v_gene: TRBV6-5
abundance: -
CDR3nt: TGTGCCACCGACGACAGATATGGTGAGCAGTTCTTC
CDR3aa: CATDDRYGEQFF

j_gene: TRBJ2-6
d_gene: -
v_gene: TRBV7-3
abundance: -
CDR3nt: TGTGCCAGCAGCTTTAATTTGGGGGCCAACGTCCTGACTTTC
CDR3aa: CASSFNLGANVLTF

j_gene: TRBJ2-4
d_gene: -
v_gene: TRBV11-1
abundance: -
CDR3nt: TGTGCCAGCAGCTTGTCTTCCGGGACAAATAAAAACATTCAGTACTTC
CDR3aa: CASSLSSGTNKNIQYF

j_gene: TRBJ1-4
d_gene: -
v_gene: TRBV18
abundance: -
CDR3nt: TGTGCCAGCTCACCAGTAGAAATAGAGATAAAGGAAAAACTGTTTTTT
CDR3aa: CASSPVEIEIKEKLFF

j_gene: TRBJ1-5
d_gene: TRBD1
v_gene: TRBV7-9
abundance: -
CDR3nt: TGTGCCAGCAGCAGGACGACAGGGTGGACAAATAGCAATCAGCCCCAGCATTTT
CDR3aa: CASSRTTGWTNSNQPQHF

j_gene: TRBJ2-5
d_gene: TRBD1
v_gene: TRBV5-5
abundance: -
CDR3nt: TGTGCCAGCAGCGTAGTGGGACAGACAGGGGAGACCCAGTACTTC
CDR3aa: CASSVVGQTGETQYF

j_gene: TRBJ1-6
d_gene: -
v_gene: TRBV5-1
abundance: -
CDR3nt: TGCGCCAGCAGGCCGATAGACAGGCTAGAAGTGTCACCCCTCCACTTT
CDR3aa: CASRPIDRLEVSPLHF

j_gene: TRBJ2-5
d_gene: TRBD2
v_gene: TRBV6-2/TRBV6-3
abundance: -
CDR3nt: TGTGCCAGCAGTCCGGGACTAGCGGGACAAGAGACCCAGTACTTC
CDR3aa: CASSPGLAGQETQYF

j_gene: TRBJ2-3
d_gene: -
v_gene: TRBV5-1
abundance: -
CDR3nt: TGCGCCAGCCGAGCTTCTTTAACAGATACGCAGTATTTT
CDR3aa: CASRASLTDTQYF

j_gene: TRBJ2-7
d_gene: -
v_gene: TRBV6-1
abundance: -
CDR3nt: TGTGCCAGCAGTGACGACATTCTCTCCTACGAGCAGTACTTC
CDR3aa: CASSDDILSYEQYF

j_gene: TRBJ2-7
d_gene: TRBD2
v_gene: TRBV27
abundance: once
CDR3nt: TGTGCCAGCAGTTACCAAGCGGGAGCTTCCTACGAGCAGTACTTC
CDR3aa: CASSYQAGASYEQYF

j_gene: TRBJ1-2
d_gene: TRBD1
v_gene: TRBV7-8
abundance: -
CDR3nt: TGTGCCAGCAGCTTAGGGGGACAGGGTATACGTGGCTACACCTTC
CDR3aa: CASSLGGQGIRGYTF

j_gene: TRBJ1-3
d_gene: -
v_gene: TRBV4-3
abundance: -
CDR3nt: TGCGCCAGCAGCCAAGATCTAAACCGCGCTGGAAACACCATATATTTT
CDR3aa: CASSQDLNRAGNTIYF

j_gene: TRBJ2-1
d_gene: -
v_gene: TRBV20-1
abundance: few
CDR3nt: TGCAGCACTGGCCCGGAGAATGAGCAGTTCTTC
CDR3aa: CSTGPENEQFF

j_gene: TRBJ2-7
d_gene: TRBD1
v_gene: TRBV11-3
abundance: -
CDR3nt: TGTGCCAGCAGCGTTAGGACAGGGGCCGAGCAGTACTTC
CDR3aa: CASSVRTGAEQYF

j_gene: TRBJ2-3
d_gene: TRBD2
v_gene: TRBV4-2
abundance: -
CDR3nt: TGTGCCAGCCGGACTAGCGGTACAGATACGCAGTATTTT
CDR3aa: CASRTSGTDTQYF

j_gene: TRBJ2-5
d_gene: TRBD2
v_gene: TRBV27
abundance: once
CDR3nt: TGTGCCAGCAGCGATGGGGGGGTAGGGCTATCTCAAGAGACCCAGTACTTC
CDR3aa: CASSDGGVGLSQETQYF

j_gene: TRBJ2-3
d_gene: -
v_gene: TRBV5-4
abundance: -
CDR3nt: TGTGCCAGCAGTTTGGGGGGGCGAGGGGCCCAGATTCTAGATACGCAGTATTTT
CDR3aa: CASSLGGRGAQILDTQYF

j_gene: TRBJ1-5
d_gene: -
v_gene: TRBV19
abundance: -
CDR3nt: TGTGCCAGTAGTTCAGGGACATTCGGCAATCAGCCCCAGCATTTT
CDR3aa: CASSSGTFGNQPQHF

j_gene: TRBJ2-1
d_gene: -
v_gene: TRBV5-1
abundance: -
CDR3nt: TGCGCCAGCAGCTTGGCTAGCAACAATGAGCAGTTCTTC
CDR3aa: CASSLASNNEQFF

j_gene: TRBJ2-5
d_gene: TRBD2
v_gene: TRBV11-2
abundance: -
CDR3nt: TGTGCCAGCAGCGCAGCGGGGGGGCCGGAGACCCAGTACTTC
CDR3aa: CASSAAGGPETQYF

j_gene: TRBJ2-3
d_gene: -
v_gene: TRBV29-1
abundance: -
CDR3nt: TGCAGCGGATCGACTGATGCGCAGTATTTT
CDR3aa: CSGSTDAQYF

j_gene: TRBJ2-2
d_gene: -
v_gene: TRBV24-1
abundance: -
CDR3nt: TGTGCCACCAGTGACCAAAGACCGGGTCGAGGGACCGGGGAGCTGTTTTTT
CDR3aa: CATSDQRPGRGTGELFF

j_gene: TRBJ1-2
d_gene: TRBD1
v_gene: TRBV27
abundance: -
CDR3nt: TGTGCCAGCAGTTTATTGGGACAGGGACCGACGGGCTACACCTTC
CDR3aa: CASSLLGQGPTGYTF

j_gene: TRBJ2-5
d_gene: -
v_gene: TRBV5-1
abundance: -
CDR3nt: TGCGCCACCAACCCTGGGGGGACCACCCAAGAGACCCAGTACTTC
CDR3aa: CATNPGGTTQETQYF

j_gene: TRBJ2-2
d_gene: -
v_gene: TRBV27
abundance: -
CDR3nt: TGTGCCAGCAGTTTAAACAGGTGGGGCACCGGGGAGCTGTTTTTT
CDR3aa: CASSLNRWGTGELFF

j_gene: TRBJ1-5
d_gene: -
v_gene: TRBV5-8
abundance: few
CDR3nt: TGTGCCAGCAGTAGAGGGGGAAATCAGCCCCAGCATTTT
CDR3aa: CASSRGGNQPQHF

j_gene: TRBJ2-7
d_gene: TRBD2
v_gene: TRBV5-4
abundance: -
CDR3nt: TGTGCCAGCAGCTTAGTAGCGGGGGTCTCCTACGAGCAGTACTTC
CDR3aa: CASSLVAGVSYEQYF

j_gene: TRBJ2-5
d_gene: TRBD1
v_gene: TRBV6-5
abundance: -
CDR3nt: TGTGCCAGCACAACAGGACAGGGGAAGAAGACCCAGTACTTC
CDR3aa: CASTTGQGKKTQYF

j_gene: TRBJ2-5
d_gene: -
v_gene: TRBV7-9
abundance: -
CDR3nt: TGTGCCAGCAGCCGAGTTGGTACCCAGTACTTC
CDR3aa: CASSRVGTQYF

j_gene: TRBJ1-1
d_gene: TRBD1
v_gene: TRBV3-1/TRBV3-2
abundance: -
CDR3nt: TGTGCCAGCAGCCATATGGCTGGTAGGCAGGGGGGAAAAGTGGGCACTGAAGCTTTCTTT
CDR3aa: CASSHMAGRQGGKVGTEAFF